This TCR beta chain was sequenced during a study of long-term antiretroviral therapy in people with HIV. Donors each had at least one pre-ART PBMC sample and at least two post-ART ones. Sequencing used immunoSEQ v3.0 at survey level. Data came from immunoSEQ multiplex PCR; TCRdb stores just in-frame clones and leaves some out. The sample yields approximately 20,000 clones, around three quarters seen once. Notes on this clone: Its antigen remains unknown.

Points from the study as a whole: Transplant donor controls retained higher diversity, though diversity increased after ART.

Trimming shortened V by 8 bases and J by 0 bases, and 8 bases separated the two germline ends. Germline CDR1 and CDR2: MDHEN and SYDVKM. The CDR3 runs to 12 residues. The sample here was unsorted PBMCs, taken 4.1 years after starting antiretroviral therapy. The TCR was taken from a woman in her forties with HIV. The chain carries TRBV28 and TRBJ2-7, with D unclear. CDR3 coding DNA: TGTGCCAGCGGTGGCAGCTCCTACGAGCAGTACTTC. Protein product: CASGGSSYEQYF.